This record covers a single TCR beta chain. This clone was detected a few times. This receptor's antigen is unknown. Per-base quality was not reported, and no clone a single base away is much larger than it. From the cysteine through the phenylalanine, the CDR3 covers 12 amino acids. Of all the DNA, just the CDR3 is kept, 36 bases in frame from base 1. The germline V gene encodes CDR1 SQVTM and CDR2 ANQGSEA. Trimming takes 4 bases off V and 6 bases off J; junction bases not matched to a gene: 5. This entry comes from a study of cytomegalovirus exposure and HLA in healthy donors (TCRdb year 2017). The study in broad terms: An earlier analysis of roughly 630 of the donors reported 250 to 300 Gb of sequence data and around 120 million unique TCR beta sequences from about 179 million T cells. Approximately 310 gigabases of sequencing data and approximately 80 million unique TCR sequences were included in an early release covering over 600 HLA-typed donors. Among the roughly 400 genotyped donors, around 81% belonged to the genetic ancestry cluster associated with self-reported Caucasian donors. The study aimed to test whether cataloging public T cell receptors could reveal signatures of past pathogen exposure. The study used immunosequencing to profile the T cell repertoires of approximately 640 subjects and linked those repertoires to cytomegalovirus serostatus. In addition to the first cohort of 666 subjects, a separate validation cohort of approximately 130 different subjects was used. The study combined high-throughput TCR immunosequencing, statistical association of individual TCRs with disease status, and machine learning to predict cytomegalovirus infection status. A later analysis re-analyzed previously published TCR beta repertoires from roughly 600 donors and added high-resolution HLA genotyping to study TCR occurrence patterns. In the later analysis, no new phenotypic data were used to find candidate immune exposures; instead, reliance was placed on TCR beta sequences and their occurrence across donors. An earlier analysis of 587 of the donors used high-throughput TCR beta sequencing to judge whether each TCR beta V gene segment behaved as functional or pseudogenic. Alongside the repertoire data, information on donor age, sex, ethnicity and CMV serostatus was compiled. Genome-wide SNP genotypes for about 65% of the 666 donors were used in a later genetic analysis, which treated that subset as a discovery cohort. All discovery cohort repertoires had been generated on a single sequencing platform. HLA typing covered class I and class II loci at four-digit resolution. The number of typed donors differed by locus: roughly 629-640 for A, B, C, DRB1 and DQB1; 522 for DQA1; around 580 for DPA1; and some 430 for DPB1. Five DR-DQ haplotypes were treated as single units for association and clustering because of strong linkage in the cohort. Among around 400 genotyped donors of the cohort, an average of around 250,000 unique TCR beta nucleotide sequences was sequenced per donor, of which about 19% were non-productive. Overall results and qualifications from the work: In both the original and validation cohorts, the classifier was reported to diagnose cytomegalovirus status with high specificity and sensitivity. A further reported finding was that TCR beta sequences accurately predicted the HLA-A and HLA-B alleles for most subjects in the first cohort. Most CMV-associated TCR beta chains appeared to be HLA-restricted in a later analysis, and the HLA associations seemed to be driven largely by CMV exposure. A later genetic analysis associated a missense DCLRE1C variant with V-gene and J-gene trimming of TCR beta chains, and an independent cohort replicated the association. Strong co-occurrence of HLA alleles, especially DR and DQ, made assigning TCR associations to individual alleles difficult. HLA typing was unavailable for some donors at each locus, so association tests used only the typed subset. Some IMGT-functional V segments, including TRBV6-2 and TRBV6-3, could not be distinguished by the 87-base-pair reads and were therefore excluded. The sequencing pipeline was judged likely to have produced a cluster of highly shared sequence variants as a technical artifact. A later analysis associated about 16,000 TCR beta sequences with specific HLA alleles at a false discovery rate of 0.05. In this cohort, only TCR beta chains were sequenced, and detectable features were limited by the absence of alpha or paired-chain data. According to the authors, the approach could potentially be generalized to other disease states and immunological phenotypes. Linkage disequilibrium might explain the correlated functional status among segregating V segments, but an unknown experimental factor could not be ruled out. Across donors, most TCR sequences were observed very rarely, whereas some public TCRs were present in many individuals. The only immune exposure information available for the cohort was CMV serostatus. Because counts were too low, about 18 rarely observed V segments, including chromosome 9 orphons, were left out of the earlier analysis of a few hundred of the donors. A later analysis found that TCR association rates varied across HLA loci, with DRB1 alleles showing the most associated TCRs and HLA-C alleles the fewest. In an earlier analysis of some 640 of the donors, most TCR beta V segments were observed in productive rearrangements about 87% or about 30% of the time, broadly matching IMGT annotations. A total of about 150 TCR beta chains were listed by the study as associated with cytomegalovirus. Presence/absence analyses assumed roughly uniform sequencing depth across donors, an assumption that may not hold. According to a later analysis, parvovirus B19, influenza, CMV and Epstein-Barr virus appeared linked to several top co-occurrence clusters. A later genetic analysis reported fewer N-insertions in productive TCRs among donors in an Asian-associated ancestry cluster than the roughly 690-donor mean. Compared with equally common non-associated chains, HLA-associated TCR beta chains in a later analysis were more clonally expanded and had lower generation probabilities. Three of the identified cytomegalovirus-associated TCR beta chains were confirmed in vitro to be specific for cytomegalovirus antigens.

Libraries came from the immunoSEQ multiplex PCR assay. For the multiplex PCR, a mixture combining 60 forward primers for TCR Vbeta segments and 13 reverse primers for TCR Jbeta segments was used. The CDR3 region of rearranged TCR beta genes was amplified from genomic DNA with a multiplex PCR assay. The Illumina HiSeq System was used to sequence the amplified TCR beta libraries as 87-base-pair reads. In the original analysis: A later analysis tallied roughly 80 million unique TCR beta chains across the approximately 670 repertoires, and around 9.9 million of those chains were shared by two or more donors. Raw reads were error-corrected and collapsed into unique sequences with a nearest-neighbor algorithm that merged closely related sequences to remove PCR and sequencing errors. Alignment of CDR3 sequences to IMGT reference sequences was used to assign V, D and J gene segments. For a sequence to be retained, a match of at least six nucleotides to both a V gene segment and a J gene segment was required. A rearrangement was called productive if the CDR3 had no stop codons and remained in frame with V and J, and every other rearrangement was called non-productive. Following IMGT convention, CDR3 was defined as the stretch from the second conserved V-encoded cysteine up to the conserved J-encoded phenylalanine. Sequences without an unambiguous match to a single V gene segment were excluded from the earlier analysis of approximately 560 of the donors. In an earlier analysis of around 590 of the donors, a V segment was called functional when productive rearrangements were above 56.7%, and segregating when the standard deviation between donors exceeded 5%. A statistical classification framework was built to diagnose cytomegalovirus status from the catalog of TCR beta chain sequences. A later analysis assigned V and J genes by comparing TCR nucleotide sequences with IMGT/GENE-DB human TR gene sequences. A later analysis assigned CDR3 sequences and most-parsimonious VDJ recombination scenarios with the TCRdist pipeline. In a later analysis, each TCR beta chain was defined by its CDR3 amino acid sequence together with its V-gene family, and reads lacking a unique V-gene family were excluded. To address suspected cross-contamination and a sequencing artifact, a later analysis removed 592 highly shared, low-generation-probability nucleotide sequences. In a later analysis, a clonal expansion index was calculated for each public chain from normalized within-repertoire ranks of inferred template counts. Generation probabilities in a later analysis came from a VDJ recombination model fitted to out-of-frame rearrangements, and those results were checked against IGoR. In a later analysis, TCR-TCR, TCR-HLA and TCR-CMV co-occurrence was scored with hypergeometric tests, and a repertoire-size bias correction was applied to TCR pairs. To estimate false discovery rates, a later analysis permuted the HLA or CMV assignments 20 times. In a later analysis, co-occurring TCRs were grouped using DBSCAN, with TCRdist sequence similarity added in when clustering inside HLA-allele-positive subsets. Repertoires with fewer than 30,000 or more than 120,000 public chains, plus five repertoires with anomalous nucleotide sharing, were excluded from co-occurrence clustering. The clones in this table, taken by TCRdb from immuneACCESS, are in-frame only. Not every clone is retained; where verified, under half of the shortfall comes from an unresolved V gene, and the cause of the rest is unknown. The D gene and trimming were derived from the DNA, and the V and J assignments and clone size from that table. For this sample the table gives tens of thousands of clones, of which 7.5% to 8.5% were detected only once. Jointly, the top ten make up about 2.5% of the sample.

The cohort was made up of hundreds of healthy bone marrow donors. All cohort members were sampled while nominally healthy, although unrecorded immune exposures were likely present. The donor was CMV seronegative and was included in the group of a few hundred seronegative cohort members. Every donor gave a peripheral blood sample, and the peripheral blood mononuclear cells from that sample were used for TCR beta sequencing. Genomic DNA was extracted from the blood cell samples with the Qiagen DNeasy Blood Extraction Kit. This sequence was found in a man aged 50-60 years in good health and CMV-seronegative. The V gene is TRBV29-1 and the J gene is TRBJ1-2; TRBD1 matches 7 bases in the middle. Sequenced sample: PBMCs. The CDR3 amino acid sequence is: CSVGDRENGYTF. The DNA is TGCAGCGTTGGGGACAGAGAGAATGGCTACACCTTC.